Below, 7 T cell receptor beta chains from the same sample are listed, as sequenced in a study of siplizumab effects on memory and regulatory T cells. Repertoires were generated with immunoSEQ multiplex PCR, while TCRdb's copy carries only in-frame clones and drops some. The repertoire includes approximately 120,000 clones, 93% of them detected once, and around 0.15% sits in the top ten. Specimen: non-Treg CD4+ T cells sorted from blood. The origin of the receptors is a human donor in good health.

The CDR3, as DNA: TGTGCCAGCAGTTTAGGGGGCGGGTACAATGAGCAGTTCTTC. Translating it yields CASSLGGGYNEQFF. The chain has TRBV28 and TRBJ2-1, with D maybe TRBD1 (6 bases). Germline loops: CDR1 MDHEN, CDR2 SYDVKM. The CDR3 extends over 14 amino acids. Trimming left V 2 bases short and J 4 bases short, with 9 bases between.

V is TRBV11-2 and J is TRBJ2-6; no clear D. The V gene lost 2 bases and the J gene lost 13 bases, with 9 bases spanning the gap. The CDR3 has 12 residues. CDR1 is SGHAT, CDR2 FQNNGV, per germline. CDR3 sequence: CASSLWEEVLTF. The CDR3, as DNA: TGTGCCAGCAGCTTATGGGAAGAAGTCCTGACTTTC.

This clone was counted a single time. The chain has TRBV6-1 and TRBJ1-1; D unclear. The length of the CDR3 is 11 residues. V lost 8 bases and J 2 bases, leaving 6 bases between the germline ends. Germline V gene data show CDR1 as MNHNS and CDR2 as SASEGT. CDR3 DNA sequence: TGTGCCAGCGGCGGTAACACTGAAGCTTTCTTT. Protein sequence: CASGGNTEAFF.

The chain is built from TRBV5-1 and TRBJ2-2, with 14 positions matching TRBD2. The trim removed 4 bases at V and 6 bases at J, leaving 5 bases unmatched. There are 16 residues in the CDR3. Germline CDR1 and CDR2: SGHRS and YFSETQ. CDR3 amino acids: CASSGGLAGAAGELFF. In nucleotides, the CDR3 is TGCGCCAGCAGCGGGGGACTAGCGGGGGCCGCCGGGGAGCTGTTTTTT.

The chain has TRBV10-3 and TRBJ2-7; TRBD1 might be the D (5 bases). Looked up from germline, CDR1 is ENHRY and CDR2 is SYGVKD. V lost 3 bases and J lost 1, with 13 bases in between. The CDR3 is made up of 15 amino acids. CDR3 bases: TGTGCCATCAGTGATACTATAGACAGTTCCTACGAGCAGTACTTC. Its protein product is CAISDTIDSSYEQYF.

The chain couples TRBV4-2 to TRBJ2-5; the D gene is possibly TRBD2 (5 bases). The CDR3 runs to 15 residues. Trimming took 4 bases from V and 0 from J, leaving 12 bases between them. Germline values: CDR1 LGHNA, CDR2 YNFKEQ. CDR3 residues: CASSPGLAYQETQYF. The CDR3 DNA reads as TGTGCCAGCAGCCCAGGACTCGCGTACCAAGAGACCCAGTACTTC.

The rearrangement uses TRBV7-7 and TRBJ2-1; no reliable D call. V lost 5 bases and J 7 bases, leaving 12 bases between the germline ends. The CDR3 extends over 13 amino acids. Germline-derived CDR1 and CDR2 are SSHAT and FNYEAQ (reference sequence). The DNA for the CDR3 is TGTGCCAGCAGCCGTTCTACGGCGAATGAGCAGTTCTTC. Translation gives CASSRSTANEQFF.